The 27 T cell receptor beta chains in this list originate from one sample, sequenced in a study of CD8+CD57+ T cells in acquired aplastic anemia. Genomic DNA served as template for TCR beta VDJ and CDR3 profiling. Each CDR3 protein is one row after TCRdb ran MiXCR on the reads. The sample records 35,000 to 50,000 distinct CDR3 sequences, approximately 67% being singletons. The specimen sequenced was sorted CD4+, CD8+, or CD8+CD57+ T cells (not recorded which) from PBMCs. The receptors stem from a human donor in good health, serving as a control.

The CDR3 bases are TGCGCCAGCAACCGCGCAGCAGGGGCATGGAATGAGCAGTTCTTC. Translated, it gives CASNRAAGAWNEQFF. This chain uses TRBV4-1 with TRBJ2-1; tentatively, D is TRBD1 (6 bases). The CDR3 loop spans 15 amino acids. Germline V gene data show CDR1 as MGHRA and CDR2 as YSYEKL. Trimming took 7 bases from V and 7 from J, leaving 20 bases between them.

V usage is TRBV11-1 and J usage is TRBJ1-1; 7 bases are a match to TRBD1. Germline values: CDR1 SGHAT, CDR2 FQDESV (reference sequence). The length of the CDR3 is 14 residues. Losses at the gene ends were 1 base for V and 1 base for J; bases not matched to a gene: 0. The CDR3 sequence is CASSLGDRNTEAFF. Here the CDR3 DNA reads TGTGCCAGCAGCTTAGGGGACAGGAACACTGAAGCTTTCTTT.

The chain links TRBV2 to TRBJ1-1; unclear D gene. V was cut by 4 bases and J by 3 bases, with 9 bases left in between. The CDR3 has 13 amino acids. CDR1 SNHLY and CDR2 FYNNEI come from the germline V gene. CDR3 sequence reads: CASSAGRDTEAFF. CDR3 nucleotide sequence: TGTGCCAGCAGTGCAGGACGGGACACTGAAGCTTTCTTT. The full variable domain, rest sourced from reference TRBV2 and TRBJ1-1, is EPEVTQTPSHQVTQMGQEVILRCVPISNHLYFYWYRQILGQKVEFLVSFYNNEISEKSEIFDDQFSVERPDGSNFTLKIRSTKLEDSAMYFCASSAGRDTEAFFGQGTRLTVV.

The genes are TRBV10-2 and TRBJ1-6, with D possibly TRBD1 on 5 matching bases. This CDR3 has 17 amino acids. Per the germline V gene, CDR1 is WSHSY and CDR2 is SAAADI. Trimming shortened V by 3 bases and J by 0 bases, and 12 bases separated the two germline ends. CDR3 coding DNA: TGCGCCAGCAGTGACGTGGGGGGTGGCTCCTATAATTCACCCCTCCACTTT. It encodes CASSDVGGGSYNSPLHF.

This clonotype was recorded many times. The genes are TRBV27 and TRBJ2-2; D may be TRBD2 (6 bases). Germline CDR1 and CDR2: MNHEY and SMNVEV (reference sequence). The CDR3 runs to 14 residues. The V gene lost 4 bases and the J gene lost 0 bases, with 6 bases spanning the gap. The CDR3 nucleotides read TGTGCCAGCAGTTGGGGGGCGAACACCGGGGAGCTGTTTTTT. This translates into CASSWGANTGELFF.

This sequence joins TRBV2 and TRBJ2-7; unclear D gene. Germline CDR1 SNHLY, CDR2 FYNNEI. V lost 6 bases to trimming and J lost 1 base, with 10 bases between them. This CDR3 comprises 13 residues. The DNA for the CDR3 is TGTGCCAGCAGGGGGTTTGGGTCCTACGAGCAGTACGTC. Residues: CASRGFGSYEQYV.

The chain couples TRBV15 to TRBJ2-7; D may be TRBD1 (6 bases). There are 14 residues in the CDR3. CDR1 and CDR2 from the germline V gene are LNHNV and YYDKDF (reference sequence). V dropped 1 base and J dropped 4 bases, with 11 bases sitting between them. The DNA of the CDR3 is TGTGCCACCAGCAGAGGAAGGACAGCATACGAGCAGTACTTC. This gives the protein CATSRGRTAYEQYF.

V usage is TRBV7-9 and J usage is TRBJ1-2; D uncertain. V was shortened by 2 bases and J by 7 bases, with 17 bases between the two germline ends. The V gene's germline CDR1 is SEHNR and CDR2 FQNEAQ (reference sequence). The CDR3 totals 15 residues. As DNA, the CDR3 is TGTGCCAGCAGCTTAATGAGCTCGCACGGTCTTGGCTACACCTTC. Amino acid sequence: CASSLMSSHGLGYTF.

The sample holds a few counts of this clonotype. The chain carries TRBV2 and TRBJ2-7; TRBD2 might be the D (6 bases). The length of the CDR3 is 11 residues. Germline loops: CDR1 SNHLY, CDR2 FYNNEI. V gave up 2 bases and J gave up 12 bases, with 11 bases separating them. The CDR3 coding sequence is TGTGCCAGCAGTGAACAGGGAGGCCCGTACTTC. This codes for CASSEQGGPYF.

This rearrangement joins TRBV24-1 to TRBJ2-5; D might be TRBD1 (5 bases). Germline V CDR1 and CDR2: KGHDR, SFDVKD. The CDR3 extends over 15 amino acids. V lost 3 bases and J 5 bases, leaving 15 bases between the germline ends. The CDR3 loop is CATSDIGMKGETQYF. The CDR3 DNA is TGTGCCACCAGTGATATAGGCATGAAGGGGGAGACCCAGTACTTC.

This chain links TRBV2 with TRBJ1-1, with D uncertain. Looked up from germline, CDR1 is SNHLY and CDR2 is FYNNEI. The CDR3 runs to 11 residues. V dropped 6 bases and J dropped 7 bases, with 9 bases sitting between them. DNA of the CDR3: TGTGCCAGCAGGGAGGGTAGTGAAGCTTTCTTT. This translates into CASREGSEAFF. Full variable domain (missing parts from reference TRBV2 and TRBJ1-1): EPEVTQTPSHQVTQMGQEVILRCVPISNHLYFYWYRQILGQKVEFLVSFYNNEISEKSEIFDDQFSVERPDGSNFTLKIRSTKLEDSAMYFCASREGSEAFFGQGTRLTVV.

The chain joins TRBV29-1 to TRBJ1-3; D not resolved. The CDR3 consists of 14 residues. CDR1 is SQVTM and CDR2 is ANQGSEA in the germline V gene. V gave up 6 bases and J gave up 0 bases, with 12 bases separating them. The CDR3 protein is CSVADRSSGNTIYF. The CDR3 nucleotides read TGCAGCGTCGCGGACCGAAGCTCTGGAAACACCATATATTTT.

The V gene is TRBV6-1, the J gene TRBJ1-1; D ambiguous. This CDR3 comprises 12 residues. V was clipped by 5 bases and J by 6 bases, with 10 bases between them. Germline V gene sequence: CDR1 MNHNS, CDR2 SASEGT. The CDR3 DNA follows: TGTGCCAGCAGTAAAAAGGTAGCTGAAGCTTTCTTT. This sequence encodes CASSKKVAEAFF.

V usage is TRBV7-2 and J usage is TRBJ2-7; 9 bases are shared with TRBD1. The CDR3 is made up of 15 amino acids. V was clipped by 0 bases and J by 3 bases; unmatched bases: 3. The germline V gene has CDR1 SGHTA and CDR2 FQGNSA. The CDR3 bases are TGTGCCAGCAGCTTAGCGGGACAGGGTATCTACGAGCAGTACTTC. Its protein is CASSLAGQGIYEQYF.

The chain carries TRBV10-3 and TRBJ1-1, with D unclear. Germline CDR1 and CDR2: ENHRY and SYGVKD. Between the trimmed V and J ends, which lost 3 bases and 7 bases, there was a span of 6 bases. CDR3 size: 11 residues. The CDR3, as DNA: TGTGCCATCAGTGACCAACTTGAAGCTTTCTTT. Encoded protein: CAISDQLEAFF.

This clonotype was observed at least ten times. The rearrangement links TRBV4-1 to TRBJ2-3; 10 bases line up with TRBD2. The junction had 8 bases not matched to a gene; V was cut back by 0 bases and J by 2 bases. The CDR3 is 18 amino acids. The V gene's germline CDR1 is MGHRA and CDR2 YSYEKL. CDR3: CASSQDEAGGRSTDTQYF. The CDR3 bases are TGCGCCAGCAGCCAAGATGAAGCGGGGGGGAGGTCCACAGATACGCAGTATTTT.

V gene TRBV6-5 combines with J gene TRBJ1-2; TRBD1 matches 7 bases. The germline CDR1 and CDR2 sequences are MNHEY and SVGAGI. CDR3 length: 14 amino acids. The V gene end was trimmed by 5 bases and the J gene end by 6 bases; junction bases not matched to a gene: 9. The CDR3 DNA reads TGTGCCAGCAGTCGCTCGGGACAGTACGATGGCTACACCTTC. Its protein product is CASSRSGQYDGYTF.

The chain carries TRBV7-8 and TRBJ2-1, with D tentatively TRBD1 or TRBD2 (6 bases each). The CDR3 is made up of 13 amino acids. Germline assignment: CDR1 SGHVS and CDR2 FQNEAQ. Trimming pared 1 base from V and 6 bases from J, leaving 7 bases between. CDR3 DNA sequence: TGTGCCAGCAGCTTAGAGGGGGGCAATGAGCAGTTCTTC. It is translated as CASSLEGGNEQFF.

The rearrangement links TRBV24-1 to TRBJ2-5; 7 bases are shared with TRBD2. The germline V gene has CDR1 KGHDR and CDR2 SFDVKD. This CDR3 has 15 amino acids. V lost 4 bases and J lost 1; bases outside the gene matches: 5. CDR3 amino acids: CATSDHSGTQETQYF. For the CDR3, the DNA is TGTGCCACCAGTGACCACAGCGGGACCCAAGAGACCCAGTACTTC.

This clonotype was counted once. The chain links TRBV7-8 to TRBJ1-6; 10 bases map to TRBD1. CDR1 is SGHVS, CDR2 FQNEAQ, per germline. V lost 4 bases to trimming and J lost 9 bases; unmatched junction nucleotides: 3. The CDR3 has 14 residues. CDR3 sequence (DNA): TGTGCCAGCAGCTGGACAGGGGGAGGTTCACCCCTCCACTTT. This encodes CASSWTGGGSPLHF.

This clonotype was detected once. The CDR3 DNA reads TGTGCCAGCAGCTTTTTGAGCGGGGAGCTGTTTTTT. Its protein is CASSFLSGELFF. This sequence joins TRBV7-3 and TRBJ2-2; D gene unclear. V lost 3 bases, J lost 7 bases, and 6 bases lay in between. CDR3 length: 12 amino acids. The V gene's germline CDR1 is SGHTA and CDR2 FQGTGA. Filled out from reference TRBV7-3 and TRBJ2-2, the complete variable domain reads GAGVSQTPSNKVTEKGKYVELRCDPISGHTALYWYRQSLGQGPEFLIYFQGTGAADDSGLPNDRFFAVRPEGSVSTLKIQRTERGDSAVYLCASSFLSGELFFGEGSRLTVL.

V usage is TRBV29-1 and J usage is TRBJ1-2, with 8 positions matching TRBD1. The V segment lost 4 bases and the J segment 5 bases; nucleotides outside the gene matches: 3. From germline, CDR1 is SQVTM and CDR2 ANQGSEA. The CDR3 is made up of 12 amino acids. CDR3 protein: CSVVQGGYGYTF. In DNA form, the CDR3 reads TGCAGCGTTGTACAGGGGGGGTATGGCTACACCTTC.

This clonotype was seen a few times. The chain combines TRBV15 with TRBJ2-7, with 9 bases that match TRBD1. The germline gives CDR1 LNHNV, CDR2 YYDKDF (reference sequence). CDR3 length: 14 amino acids. V was pared by 0 bases and J by 5 bases, with 2 bases of the junction left unmatched. The CDR3 DNA sequence: TGTGCCACCAGCAGAGAGGACAGGGGAAACGAGCAGTACTTC. Its protein is CATSREDRGNEQYF.

The chain links TRBV4-3 to TRBJ2-3; TRBD1 matches 7 bases. This CDR3 is built from 15 residues. Germline trimming cut 6 bases from V and 0 bases from J; bases unmatched to any gene: 6. Germline V CDR1 and CDR2: LGHNA, YSLEER. CDR3 in amino acids: CASRHKGASTDTQYF. In DNA, the CDR3 is TGCGCCAGCAGACACAAGGGGGCTAGCACAGATACGCAGTATTTT.

In its sample, this clonotype was seen once. The junction departs from germline at one end; a sequencing error may be responsible. V and J are TRBV10-3 and TRBJ1-5; D gene ambiguous. Germline V gene lookup returns CDR1 ENHRY and CDR2 SYGVKD. The CDR3 is 14 amino acids. CDR3 residues: CATSESWVNQPQHF. The CDR3 region has the DNA TGTGCCACCAGTGAGTCGTGGGTCAATCAGCCCCAGCATTTT.

This clonotype was seen a few times. This chain uses TRBV5-5 with TRBJ2-3, with D possibly TRBD2 on 7 matching bases. Trimming shortened V by 0 bases and J by 6 bases, and 11 bases separated the two germline ends. CDR1 is SGHKS, CDR2 YYEKEE, per germline (reference sequence). This CDR3 has 14 amino acids. The CDR3 loop reads CASSLAGGRDTQYF. DNA for the CDR3: TGTGCCAGCAGCTTGGCGGGGGGCAGGGATACGCAGTATTTT.

The V and J genes are TRBV20-1 and TRBJ1-6; TRBD1 aligns across 8 bases. The length of the CDR3 is 15 residues. V lost 5 bases and J lost 5; bases outside the gene matches: 8. Germline V gene data show CDR1 as DFQATT and CDR2 as SNEGSKA (reference sequence). The CDR3 DNA follows: TGCAGTGCTGCGCGACAGGGGAGCAATAATTCACCCCTCCACTTT. Its translation: CSAARQGSNNSPLHF.